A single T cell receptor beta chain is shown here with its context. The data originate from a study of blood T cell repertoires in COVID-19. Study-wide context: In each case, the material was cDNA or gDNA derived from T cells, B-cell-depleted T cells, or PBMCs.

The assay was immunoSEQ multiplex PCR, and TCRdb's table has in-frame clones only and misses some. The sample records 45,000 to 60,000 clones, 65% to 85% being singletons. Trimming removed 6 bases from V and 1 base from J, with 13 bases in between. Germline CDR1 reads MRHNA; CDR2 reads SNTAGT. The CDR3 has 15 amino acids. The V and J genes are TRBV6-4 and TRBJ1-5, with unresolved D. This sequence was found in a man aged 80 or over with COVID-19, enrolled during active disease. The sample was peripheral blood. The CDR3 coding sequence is TGTGCCAGCAGCCTCGGAGCGGGGAGCAATCAGCCCCAGCATTTT. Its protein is CASSLGAGSNQPQHF.